This T cell receptor beta chain was profiled in a study of molecular identifiers for immune sequencing clone quantification. Study findings and constraints: It was shown that clones above 20 RNA copies held over 97% of effector molecules, but under 1% in naive cells. Identical TCR molecules sharing a barcode could underestimate highly expanded clone sizes.

Trimming cost V 7 bases and J 16 bases, with 18 bases left between them. CDR1 is SGHRS and CDR2 is YFSETQ in the germline V gene. This CDR3 spans 11 amino acids. In this sample, this clonotype turned up a few times. Its target is not known. TCR libraries were built in bulk with a published protocol and specific TCR primers. TCRdb reprocessed the PCR reads via MiXCR and lists one record per CDR3 protein. The sample has nearly 650,000 distinct CDR3 sequences; about 25% are singletons. Sample: naive CD8+ T cells from blood, with Jurkat cell RNA spiked in. The subset: FACS-sorted CD8+CD4-CCR7+CD45RA+ naive T cells. V and J are TRBV5-1 and TRBJ2-1; the D gene could be TRBD1 or TRBD2 (6 bases each). This receptor was taken from a human donor in good health. Some libraries in this study had Jurkat cell RNA spiked in. The CDR3 sequence is CASWDGGGFFF. In DNA form, the CDR3 reads TGCGCCAGCTGGGACGGGGGCGGTTTTTTCTTC.